The present T cell receptor (beta chain) was sequenced within a study of tumor and adjacent non-tumor tissue in lung cancer. TCRbeta libraries were built with three rounds of nested PCR, modified from ARM-PCR. Each CDR3 protein gets one entry after TCRdb re-called the multiplex PCR reads with MiXCR. The sample has roughly 75,000 distinct CDR3 sequences; roughly 80% are singletons. The CDR3 contains 17 residues. CDR1 and CDR2 (germline): SGHAT, FQNNGV. Of note for this clonotype: Its antigen remains unidentified. Germline is not matched at one junction end, which may reflect a read error.

This sample's RNA came from whole unsorted tissue. Study outcomes and limitations: Compared with tumor, normal lung showed significantly lower TCR diversity. Top 100 clones took a larger repertoire share in normal lung.

The chain is built from TRBV11-2 and TRBJ2-7, with 8 bases lining up with TRBD2. This TCR derives from a woman aged 45-65 years with non-small cell lung cancer. Sequences were obtained from lung tumor tissue. The CDR3 here is CASSLDQDGRASYEQYF. CDR3 sequence (DNA): TGTGCCAGCAGCTTAGATCAGGACGGGAGGGCCTCATACGAGCAGTATTTC.